This T cell receptor (beta chain) derives from a study of persistence of HIV-infected CD4 T cells. Study background: Median time on suppressive ART was seven to eight years.

Of note for this clone: The antigen is not known.

Sequencing used immunoSEQ version 4 in survey mode. Each sample used up to about 1 ug genomic DNA diluted to around 10 ng/uL. TCRdb's copy holds only in-frame clones and misses some; the assay was immunoSEQ multiplex PCR. The table records approximately 39,000 clones, 82% of them present only once. Overlapping HIV-1 Gag 15-mer peptides at about 1 ug per peptide per mL were used. Memory cells lacking CD40L and CD69 with high CD45RO were sorted. The clonotype comes from an adult with HIV. The donor label of this sample is uncertain. Sample: cultured CD4+ T cells from PBMCs, taken from a patient who received antiretroviral therapy.

The CDR3 DNA sequence: TGTGCCATCAGTAATTCCGGGACAGGGGGCCTGATGACTGAAGCTTTCTTT. This translates into CAISNSGTGGLMTEAFF. J is TRBJ1-1 and V is TRBV10-3; the match to TRBD1 covers 12 bases. Germline V CDR1 and CDR2: ENHRY, SYGVKD. With V trimmed by 5 bases and J by 5 bases, 12 bases remained unmatched. The CDR3 spans 17 residues.